This T cell receptor beta chain emerged from a study of T cells in Graves' hyperthyroidism and ophthalmopathy. The CDR3 consists of 17 residues. V shed 1 base and J shed 4 bases, with 20 bases lying between them. The TCR beta CDR3 regions underwent amplification using RNA transcripts as the source. Carried out on the TCR CDR3, a first-round RT-PCR used the HTBI primer set. TCRdb reprocessed the multiplex PCR reads with MiXCR, giving one entry per CDR3 protein. The data show roughly 150,000 distinct CDR3 sequences, roughly 9.4% seen once. This clonotype was counted at least ten times. The clonotype originates from a woman in her late teens or twenties with Graves' hyperthyroidism that later progressed to Graves' ophthalmopathy. The sequenced material came from blood. The chain joins TRBV12-3 or TRBV12-4 to TRBJ2-7, with TRBD1 as a possible D gene (5 bases). CDR3 nucleotides: TGTGCCAGCAGTTTAGGGCAGGGTAGCCCCACCAATTACGAGCAGTACTTC. Its translation: CASSLGQGSPTNYEQYF.